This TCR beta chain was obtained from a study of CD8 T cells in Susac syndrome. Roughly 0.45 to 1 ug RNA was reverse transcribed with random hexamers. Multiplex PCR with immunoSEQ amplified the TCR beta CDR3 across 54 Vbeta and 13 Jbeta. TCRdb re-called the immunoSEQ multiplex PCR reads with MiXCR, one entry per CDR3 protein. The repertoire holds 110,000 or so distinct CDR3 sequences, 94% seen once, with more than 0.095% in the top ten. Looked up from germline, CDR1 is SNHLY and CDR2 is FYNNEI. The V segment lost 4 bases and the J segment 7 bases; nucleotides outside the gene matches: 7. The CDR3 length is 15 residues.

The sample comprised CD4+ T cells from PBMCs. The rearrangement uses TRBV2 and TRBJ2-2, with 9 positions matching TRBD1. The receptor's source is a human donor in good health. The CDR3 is CASSGMGQGGGELFF. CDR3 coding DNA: TGTGCCAGCAGTGGGATGGGACAGGGCGGCGGGGAGCTGTTTTTT. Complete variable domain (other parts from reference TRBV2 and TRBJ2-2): EPEVTQTPSHQVTQMGQEVILRCVPISNHLYFYWYRQILGQKVEFLVSFYNNEISEKSEIFDDQFSVERPDGSNFTLKIRSTKLEDSAMYFCASSGMGQGGGELFFGEGSRLTVL.